This T cell receptor (beta chain) was identified during a study of cytomegalovirus exposure and HLA in healthy donors. Study-level results: Among immune exposure information, only CMV serostatus was available. It was reported in a later analysis that an Asian-associated ancestry cluster showed fewer N-insertions than the 666-donor mean. Investigators reported approximately 150 TCR beta chains as tied to cytomegalovirus. Data from an earlier analysis indicated that most TCR beta V segments were productive either about 90% or about 30% of the time.

As for this clone: The antigen is unknown.

A multiplex PCR was run with 60 Vbeta primers and 13 Jbeta primers. Data came from immunoSEQ multiplex PCR; TCRdb stores just in-frame clones and leaves some out. This sample has about 170,000 clones; 75% to 80% occur once, and the top ten carry 6.3%. The material sequenced was PBMCs. This clonotype was obtained from a man aged 35-49 years in good health and CMV-seropositive.

DNA for the CDR3: TGTGCCAGCAGCTCACTCAGGGGACCCGGGGAGCTGTTTTTT. Protein sequence: CASSSLRGPGELFF. The gene calls are TRBV7-3 and TRBJ2-2; D might be TRBD1 (6 bases). This CDR3 region has 14 residues. Germline V gene data show CDR1 as SGHTA and CDR2 as FQGTGA. Between the trimmed V and J ends, which lost 4 bases and 6 bases, there was a span of 12 bases.